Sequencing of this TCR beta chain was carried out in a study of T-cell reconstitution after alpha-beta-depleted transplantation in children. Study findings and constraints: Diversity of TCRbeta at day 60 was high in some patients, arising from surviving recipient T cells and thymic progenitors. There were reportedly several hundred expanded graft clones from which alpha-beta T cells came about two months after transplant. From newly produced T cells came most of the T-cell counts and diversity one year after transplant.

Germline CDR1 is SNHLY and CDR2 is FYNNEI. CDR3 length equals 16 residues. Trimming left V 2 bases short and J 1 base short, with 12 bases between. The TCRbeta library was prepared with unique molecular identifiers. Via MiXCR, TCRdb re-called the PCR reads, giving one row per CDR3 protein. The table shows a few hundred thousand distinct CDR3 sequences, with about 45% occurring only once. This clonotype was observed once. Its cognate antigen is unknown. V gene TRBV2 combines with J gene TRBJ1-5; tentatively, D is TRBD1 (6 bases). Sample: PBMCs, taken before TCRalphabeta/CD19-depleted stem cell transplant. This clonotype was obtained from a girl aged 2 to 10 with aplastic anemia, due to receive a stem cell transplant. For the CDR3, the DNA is TGTGCCAGCAGTGAACGGAGAGGGGGAAGCAATCAGCCCCAGCATTTT. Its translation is CASSERRGGSNQPQHF.